This T cell receptor beta chain was sequenced during a study of blood T cell repertoires in COVID-19. Background on the study: Samples taken during acute and convalescent COVID-19 were collected in the United States, Italy and Spain. The analysed material was cDNA or gDNA that came from T cells, B-cell-depleted T cells, or PBMCs.

Original processing notes: For nucleated cells, counts were estimated from reference gene primer amplification. The protocol was immunoSEQ multiplex PCR, while the TCRdb copy is restricted to in-frame clones and leaves out a portion. Clonal size and the V and J genes are those of that table, whereas D and trimming came from the DNA. The sample lists roughly 150,000 clones; about 83% were seen once. V was clipped by 0 bases and J by 0 bases, with 8 bases between them. CDR3 length: 16 residues. Germline-derived CDR1 and CDR2 are MGHRA and YSYEKL. J is TRBJ1-4 and V is TRBV4-1; D not resolved. This clonotype was sampled from a man between 65 and 85 years old who had recovered from COVID-19. The sequencing sample was made of peripheral blood. The CDR3 DNA sequence: TGCGCCAGCAGCCAAGATCTGGCTGCAACTAATGAAAAACTGTTTTTT. Translation gives CASSQDLAATNEKLFF.